A selection of T cell receptor beta chains follows, all from one sample in a study of blood T cell repertoires in COVID-19. Generated by immunoSEQ multiplex PCR, the TCRdb table keeps only in-frame clones and is missing some. Here the sample spans over 100,000 clones, 79% being singletons. The sample was peripheral blood. The receptors here all came from an elderly woman with acute or convalescent COVID-19. CDR3s leave out the opening cysteine and the closing phenylalanine or tryptophan. A D gene is named only where the DNA matches it firmly.

TRBJ2-1	13	TRBD2	TRBV6-5	ATRISGGAFNEQF
TRBJ1-2	10	TRBD1	TRBV28	ASRPGGYGYT
TRBJ2-7	14	.	TRBV15	ATSLEGAGWEYEQY
TRBJ2-7	12	TRBD2	TRBV9	ASSAGLASHEQY
TRBJ2-1	12	.	TRBV7-9	ASSSSYPSNEQF
TRBJ1-5	14	TRBD1	TRBV18	ASSPTGDNSNQPQH
TRBJ1-2	14	.	TRBV5-1	ASSPWDGQGLDGYT
TRBJ1-2	11	TRBD1	TRBV5-1	ASSSEGAYGYT
TRBJ2-2	12	.	TRBV5-1	ASSLGHDTGELF
TRBJ2-3	10	.	TRBV29-1	STFSSTDTQY
TRBJ2-1	14	TRBD2	TRBV15	ATSRVGGSSSNEQF
TRBJ2-3	13	.	TRBV5-1	ASKPPGRGTDTQY
TRBJ1-6	13	.	TRBV10-2	ASSQDSGRLSPLH
TRBJ2-7	10	.	TRBV18	ASSPEGHEQY
TRBJ1-4	11	.	TRBV4-3	ASSQDRNEKLF
TRBJ2-2	14	.	TRBV28	ASSLQDKVDAGELF
TRBJ1-3	11	.	TRBV10-3	AISESGSDTIY
TRBJ2-3	13	TRBD2	TRBV10-3	AISESSGSTDTQY
TRBJ2-5	10	.	TRBV2	ASSEGRETQY
TRBJ1-2	12	TRBD1	TRBV19	ASRTGTGTYGYT
TRBJ1-1	14	TRBD1	TRBV6-2/TRBV6-3	ASSWTGATMNTEAF
TRBJ2-1	12	TRBD2	TRBV20-1	SASKLAGINEQF
TRBJ1-1	11	.	TRBV7-7	ASSSSRNTEAF
TRBJ1-2	12	.	TRBV19	ASTPDSRGYGYT
TRBJ1-1	12	.	TRBV7-2	ASSFHGQNTEAF
TRBJ1-2	13	.	TRBV30	AWRPLLGDGYGYT
TRBJ2-7	13	TRBD1	TRBV5-8	ASSGAGQDSYEQY
TRBJ2-3	11	.	TRBV29-1	SVEKQGADTQY
TRBJ1-1	13	TRBD1	TRBV7-2	ASSSGQARNTEAF
TRBJ2-7	14	TRBD2	TRBV7-2	ASSPLAGALSYEQY
TRBJ2-5	12	.	TRBV7-3	ASSPVGEGETQY
TRBJ1-3	13	.	TRBV19	ASSALEISGNTIY
TRBJ1-6	11	.	TRBV19	ASTPTGNSPLH
TRBJ1-1	13	TRBD1	TRBV7-8	ASSLLAGTGGRAF
TRBJ2-1	11	.	TRBV29-1	SVSGLIYNEQF
TRBJ1-1	11	TRBD1	TRBV2	ASQDRDTTEAF